This record looks at one T cell receptor beta chain sequence and its context. This clone was counted once. What antigen it recognizes has not been identified. Base-call qualities are not available, and no considerably larger clone is one nucleotide away. For the CD8 naive samples, CD45RO-negative cells were positively selected for CCR7, yielding a CD45RA+CCR7+ population from which TemRA cells were excluded. Healthy HIV-negative adults with no recently reported acute infections or vaccinations were included as donors. Every donor was a Caucasian adult living in Nashville, Tennessee, USA. Blood was collected by leukapheresis, and PBMCs were isolated by Ficoll-Histopaque density gradient centrifugation and then cryopreserved in liquid nitrogen vapor phase. Purity and quantity of every magnetically sorted T cell population were checked by analytical flow cytometry. Genomic DNA was isolated from every sorted fraction and measured by UV absorbance on a Nanodrop 2000c.

The data were obtained in a study of shared clonotypes between healthy human individuals (TCRdb year 2020). Background on the whole study: The cohort included three men and a couple of women between 18 and 49 years of age. To increase sequencing depth and limit assay-specific biases, different laboratories used diverse techniques to prepare libraries and sequence TCR repertoires. For each donor, CD4 naive and CD4 memory were each run on three plates, CD8 naive on two plates, and CD8 memory on one plate. Blood TCR repertoires of five healthy adults were deeply sequenced to estimate repertoire size and the extent of clonotype sharing between individuals. Each donor's leukapheresis produced roughly between about 0.85 and 10 billion PBMCs. The paper as a whole reports these results and caveats: Naive subsets generally had larger estimated clonotype richness than memory subsets. Rarefaction of sorted-subset datasets indicated incomplete sequencing despite the large sequencing depth. Clonotypes shared by all four sorted-subset donors showed higher generation probabilities than non-shared clonotypes. Sharing across a few donors was observed for roughly 5.4% of naive CD4, 3.5% of naive CD8, over 2% of memory CD4, and approximately 0.41% of memory CD8 clonotypes. Pairwise subsampling led to the expectation that sequencing depth would affect the degree of clonotype sharing among donors. Sampling was restricted to blood, and TCR repertoires in tissues likely differ from the TCR repertoires found in blood. Because the study included a small number of donors, the genetic and exposure-history diversity represented was limited.

CDR1 and CDR2 are drawn from the germline V gene (reference sequence): SEHNR, FQNEAQ. Reading from cysteine to phenylalanine, the CDR3 counts 13 amino acids. Left in the record is the CDR3 DNA by itself, 39 bases read in frame from the first base. V loses 5 bases of germline sequence and J loses 5 bases, and the interval between the two ends is 12 bases. Using the deep immunoSEQ assay, TCR CDR3 regions were amplified from genomic DNA by multiplex PCR. Extracted genomic DNA from each cell subset was spread evenly across all wells of several immunoSEQ 96-well plates, with each plate serving as a replicate. For sorted subsets, 150 to 250 ng genomic DNA, equal to about 30,000 T cell genomes, was loaded into each replicate PCR. Purified libraries were measured with a Qubit 3.0 fluorometer, size-checked on a Bioanalyzer 2100, and measured again with the KAPA Library Quantification kit. Every immunoSEQ 96-well plate was sequenced on a dedicated single-read 150-cycle Illumina NextSeq 550 flow cell. The authors' pipeline ran thus. Because the immunoSEQ output held only junctional sequences and lacked quality scores, the filtering could not match the filtering applied to full-length reads. To assign V/J genes and CDR3, sequences were annotated against IMGT germline references using PyIR, a Python wrapper for IgBLAST v1.9. Reads were removed for weak V/J assignments (E-value above 1e-6), missing CDR3, stop codons, out-of-frame junctions, or ambiguous translated residues. V3J clonotypes were defined by identical inferred V gene, J gene, and CDR3 amino acid sequence. Percentage overlap between repertoires was calculated by dividing the number of shared unique clonotypes by the size of the smaller repertoire. Three approaches were used to assess repertoire richness: RTK rarefaction, the Chao1 estimator, and Recon v2.1 estimates of unobserved clonotypes. Generation probabilities were computed with OLGA for all TCRbeta clonotypes obtained by the gDNA method from several donors. TCRdb carries this immuneACCESS record with in-frame sequences only. Its versions omit some clonotypes, under half of them owing to an unresolved V gene in the studies checked, with the rest unexplained. V and J calls and clone size are as listed in that table; D and trimming were resolved from the DNA. The sample table shows roughly 2 million clones, and less than 95% are seen once. The top ten constitute 0.9% to 1.3% of the sample.

The chain employs TRBV7-9 and TRBJ2-5; no D gene call is confident. The clonotype comes from a man between 18 and 35 years old in good health. The sample comprised naive CD8+ T cells sorted from blood. The intended sense of this specimen's cell subset or site label: CD45RA+CCR7+. The DNA is as follows: TGTGCCAGCAGCCCCTATGAGCCCGAGACCCAGTACTTC. This is translated as CASSPYEPETQYF.